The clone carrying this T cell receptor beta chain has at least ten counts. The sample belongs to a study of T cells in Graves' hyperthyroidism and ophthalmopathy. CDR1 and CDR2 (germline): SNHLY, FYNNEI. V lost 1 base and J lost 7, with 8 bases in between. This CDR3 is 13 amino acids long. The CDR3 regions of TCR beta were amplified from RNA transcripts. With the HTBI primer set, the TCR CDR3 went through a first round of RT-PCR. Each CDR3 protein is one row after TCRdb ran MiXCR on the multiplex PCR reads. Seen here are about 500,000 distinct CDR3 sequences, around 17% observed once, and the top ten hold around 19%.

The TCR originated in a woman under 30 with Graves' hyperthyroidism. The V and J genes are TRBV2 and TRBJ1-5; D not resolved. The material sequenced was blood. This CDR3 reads CASSEGQAQPQHF. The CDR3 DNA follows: TGTGCCAGCAGTGAAGGCCAGGCCCAGCCCCAGCATTTT.